This TCR beta chain came from a study of Ad26.COV2.S vaccination and SARS-CoV-2 variants. Study-level findings and limits: Reported findings describe substantial breadth in spike-specific CD8+ and CD4+ T cell responses following vaccination. Breadth measured for non-spike TCRs was similar across vaccine and placebo recipients.

Clones were read by immunoSEQ multiplex PCR, and TCRdb kept only the in-frame ones, dropping some. Of 180,000 or so clones listed, 87% are singletons. Trimming shortened V by 3 bases and J by 2 bases, and 11 bases separated the two germline ends. This CDR3 region has 14 residues. Germline loops: CDR1 LNHDA, CDR2 SQIVND (reference sequence). As for this clone: Its antigen is not known.

Sequenced material: peripheral blood, taken after recovery from COVID-19. The chain employs TRBV19 and TRBJ2-7; D uncertain. The receptor's source is a human donor who had recovered from COVID-19. In nucleotides, the CDR3 is TGTGCCAGTAGTATTGCATCAGGCCCCTACGAGCAGTACTTC. Protein: CASSIASGPYEQYF.